This TCR beta chain appears in the sequencing data of a study of blood T cell repertoires in COVID-19. Study background: The cDNA or gDNA used as material had been derived from T cells, B-cell-depleted T cells, or PBMCs.

Germline-derived CDR1 and CDR2 are SGDLS and YYNGEE. This CDR3 contains 16 residues. The ends lost 3 bases at V and 5 bases at J; junction bases unmatched: 10. Assay used: immunoSEQ multiplex PCR; TCRdb lists only in-frame clones, some missing. The sample lists around 56,000 clones, 80% occurring once. This receptor was taken from a man aged 60 to 69 with acute or convalescent COVID-19. The V and J genes are TRBV9 and TRBJ1-1; 10 bases are a match to TRBD1. Sequencing used peripheral blood. CDR3 sequence reads: CASSDRQGATKTEAFF. The CDR3 region has the DNA TGTGCCAGCAGCGACCGACAGGGGGCGACGAAAACTGAAGCTTTCTTT. The variable domain in full, completed from reference TRBV9 and TRBJ1-1, reads DSGVTQTPKHLITATGQRVTLRCSPRSGDLSVYWYQQSLDQGLQFLIQYYNGEERAKGNILERFSAQQFPDLHSELNLSSLELGDSALYFCASSDRQGATKTEAFFGQGTRLTVV.